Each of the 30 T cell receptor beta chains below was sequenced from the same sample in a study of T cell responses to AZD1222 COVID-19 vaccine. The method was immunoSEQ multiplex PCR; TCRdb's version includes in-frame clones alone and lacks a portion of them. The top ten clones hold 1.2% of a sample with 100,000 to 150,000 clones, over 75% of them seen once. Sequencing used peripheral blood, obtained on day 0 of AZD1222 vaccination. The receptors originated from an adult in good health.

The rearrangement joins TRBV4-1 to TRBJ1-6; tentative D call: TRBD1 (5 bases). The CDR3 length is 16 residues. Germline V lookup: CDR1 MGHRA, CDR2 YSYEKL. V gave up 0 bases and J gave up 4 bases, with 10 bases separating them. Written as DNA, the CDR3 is TGCGCCAGCAGCCAAGAATCGAGACAGTATAATTCACCCCTCCACTTT. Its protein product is CASSQESRQYNSPLHF.

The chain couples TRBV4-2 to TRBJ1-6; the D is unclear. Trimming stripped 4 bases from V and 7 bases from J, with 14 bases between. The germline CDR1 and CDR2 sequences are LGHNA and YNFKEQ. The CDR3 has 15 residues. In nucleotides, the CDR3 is TGTGCCAGCAGCCTCGACCGGGAGGGAAATTCACCCCTCCACTTT. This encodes CASSLDREGNSPLHF.

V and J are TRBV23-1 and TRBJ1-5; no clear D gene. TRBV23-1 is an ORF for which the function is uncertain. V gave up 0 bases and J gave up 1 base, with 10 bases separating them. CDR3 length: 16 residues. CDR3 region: CASSQSQQLSNQPQHF. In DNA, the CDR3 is TGCGCCAGCAGTCAATCTCAACAATTGAGCAATCAGCCCCAGCATTTT.

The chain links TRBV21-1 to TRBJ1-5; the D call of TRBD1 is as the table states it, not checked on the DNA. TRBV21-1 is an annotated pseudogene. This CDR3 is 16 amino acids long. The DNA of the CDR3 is TGTGCCAGCAGCAGCCGAATAGAACAGAGCAATCAGCCCCAGCATTTT. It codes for CASSSRIEQSNQPQHF.

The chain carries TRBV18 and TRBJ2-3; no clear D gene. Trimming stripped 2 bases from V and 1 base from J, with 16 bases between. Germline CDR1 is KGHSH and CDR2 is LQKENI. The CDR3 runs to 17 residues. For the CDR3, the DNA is TGTGCCAGCTCACCAGACGTCGTACGCATAGGCACAGATACGCAGTATTTT. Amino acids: CASSPDVVRIGTDTQYF.

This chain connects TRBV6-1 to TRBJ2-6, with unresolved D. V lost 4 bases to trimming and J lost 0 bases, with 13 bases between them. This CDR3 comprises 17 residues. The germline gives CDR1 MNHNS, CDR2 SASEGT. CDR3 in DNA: TGTGCCAGCAGTGCCTTCCCTCCAGGCTCTGGGGCCAACGTCCTGACTTTC. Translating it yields CASSAFPPGSGANVLTF.

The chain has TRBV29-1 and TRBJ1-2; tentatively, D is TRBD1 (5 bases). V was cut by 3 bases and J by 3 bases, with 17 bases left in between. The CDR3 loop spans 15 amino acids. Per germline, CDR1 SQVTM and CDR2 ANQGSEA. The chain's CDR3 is CSVDLPADSHYGYTF. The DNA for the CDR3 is TGCAGCGTTGATTTGCCGGCCGACAGCCACTATGGCTACACCTTC.

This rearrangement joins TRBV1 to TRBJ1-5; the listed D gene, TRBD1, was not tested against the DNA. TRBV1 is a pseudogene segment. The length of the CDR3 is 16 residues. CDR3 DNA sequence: TGCACCAGCAGCCAAGATTGGGCAGGCCCCAATCAGCCCCAGCATTTT. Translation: CTSSQDWAGPNQPQHF.

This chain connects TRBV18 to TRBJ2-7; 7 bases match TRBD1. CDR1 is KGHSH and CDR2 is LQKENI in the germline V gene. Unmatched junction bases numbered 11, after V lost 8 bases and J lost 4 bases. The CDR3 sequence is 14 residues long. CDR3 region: CASGRQGQGYEQYF. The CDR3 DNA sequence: TGTGCCAGCGGAAGACAGGGCCAAGGATACGAGCAGTACTTC. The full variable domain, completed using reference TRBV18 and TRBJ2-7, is NAGVMQNPRHLVRRRGQEARLRCSPMKGHSHVYWYRQLPEEGLKFMVYLQKENIIDESGMPKERFSAEFPKEGPSILRIQQVVRGDSAAYFCASGRQGQGYEQYFGPGTRLTVT.

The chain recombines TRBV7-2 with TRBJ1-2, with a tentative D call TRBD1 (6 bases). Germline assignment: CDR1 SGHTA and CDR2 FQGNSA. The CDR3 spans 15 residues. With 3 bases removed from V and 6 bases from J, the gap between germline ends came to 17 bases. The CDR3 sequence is CASSFFPGASDGYTF. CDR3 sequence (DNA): TGTGCCAGCAGCTTCTTCCCAGGGGCCTCGGATGGCTACACCTTC.

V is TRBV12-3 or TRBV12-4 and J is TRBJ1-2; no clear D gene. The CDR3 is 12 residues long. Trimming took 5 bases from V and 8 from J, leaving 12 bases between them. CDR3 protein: CASSDLGYGYTF. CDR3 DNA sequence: TGTGCCAGCAGTGACTTGGGATACGGCTACACCTTC.

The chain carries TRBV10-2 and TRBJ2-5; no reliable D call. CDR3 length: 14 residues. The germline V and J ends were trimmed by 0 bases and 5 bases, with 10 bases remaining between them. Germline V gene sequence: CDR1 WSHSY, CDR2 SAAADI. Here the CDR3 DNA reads TGCGCCAGCAGTGAGTCGGTAGCTGGGGAGACCCAGTACTTC. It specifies CASSESVAGETQYF.

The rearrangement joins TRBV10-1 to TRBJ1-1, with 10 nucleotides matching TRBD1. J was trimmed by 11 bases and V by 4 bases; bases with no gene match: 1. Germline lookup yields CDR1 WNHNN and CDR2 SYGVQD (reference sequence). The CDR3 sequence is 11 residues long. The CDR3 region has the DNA TGCGCCAGCAGTGGACAGGGGGCCGCTTTCTTT. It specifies CASSGQGAAFF.

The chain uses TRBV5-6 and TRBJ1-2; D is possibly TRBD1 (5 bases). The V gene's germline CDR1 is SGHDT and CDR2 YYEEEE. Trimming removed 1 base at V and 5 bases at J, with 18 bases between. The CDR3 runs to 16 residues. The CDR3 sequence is CASSLTEGSLRYGYTF. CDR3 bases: TGTGCCAGCAGCTTGACCGAGGGGAGTCTTCGTTATGGCTACACCTTC.

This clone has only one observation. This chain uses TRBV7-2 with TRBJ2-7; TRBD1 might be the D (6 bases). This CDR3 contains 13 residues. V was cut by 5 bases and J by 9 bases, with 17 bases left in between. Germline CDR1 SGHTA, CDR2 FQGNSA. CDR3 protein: CASSLRDTSVQYF. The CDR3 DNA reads TGTGCCAGCAGCCTCCGGGACACCTCTGTGCAGTACTTC.

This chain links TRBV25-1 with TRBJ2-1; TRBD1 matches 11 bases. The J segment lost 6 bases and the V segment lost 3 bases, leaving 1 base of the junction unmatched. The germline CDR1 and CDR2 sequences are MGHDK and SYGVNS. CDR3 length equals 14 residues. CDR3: CASSEDRGLNEQFF. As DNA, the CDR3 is TGTGCCAGCAGTGAGGACAGGGGGCTCAATGAGCAGTTCTTC.

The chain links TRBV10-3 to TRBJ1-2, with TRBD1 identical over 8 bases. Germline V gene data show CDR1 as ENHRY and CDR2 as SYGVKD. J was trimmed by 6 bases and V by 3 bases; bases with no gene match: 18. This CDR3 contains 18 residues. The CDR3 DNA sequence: TGTGCCATCAGTGACCCCCCCGGGGCCGGCAGGGGGCTGAATGGCTACACCTTC. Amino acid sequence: CAISDPPGAGRGLNGYTF.

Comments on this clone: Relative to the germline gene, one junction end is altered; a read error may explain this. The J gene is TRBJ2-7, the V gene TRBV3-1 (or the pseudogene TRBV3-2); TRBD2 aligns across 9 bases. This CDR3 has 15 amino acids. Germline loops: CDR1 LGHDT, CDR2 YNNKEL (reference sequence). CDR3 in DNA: TGTGCCAGCAGCCAAGGCGGGGGGGTAGGGGCCTCGCCATTCTTC. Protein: CASSQGGGVGASPFF.

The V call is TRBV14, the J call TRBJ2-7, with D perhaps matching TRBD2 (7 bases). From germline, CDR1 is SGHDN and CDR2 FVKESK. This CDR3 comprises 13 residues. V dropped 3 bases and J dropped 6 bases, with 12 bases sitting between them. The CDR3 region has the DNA TGTGCCAGCAGCCAGGGTAGGGGGGGCGAGCAGTACTTC. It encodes CASSQGRGGEQYF.

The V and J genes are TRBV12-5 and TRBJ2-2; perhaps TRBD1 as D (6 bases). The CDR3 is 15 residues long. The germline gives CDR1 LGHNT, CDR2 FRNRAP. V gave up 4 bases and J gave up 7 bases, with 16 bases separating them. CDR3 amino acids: CASGSPTGSSGELFF. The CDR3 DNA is TGTGCTAGTGGTTCGCCCACAGGGTCCAGCGGGGAGCTGTTTTTT.

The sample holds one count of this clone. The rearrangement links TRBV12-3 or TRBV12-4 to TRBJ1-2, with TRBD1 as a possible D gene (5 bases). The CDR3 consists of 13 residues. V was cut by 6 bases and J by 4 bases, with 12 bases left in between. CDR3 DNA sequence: TGTGCCAGCAGCTCAGGGTCAGGCTATGGCTACACCTTC. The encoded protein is CASSSGSGYGYTF.

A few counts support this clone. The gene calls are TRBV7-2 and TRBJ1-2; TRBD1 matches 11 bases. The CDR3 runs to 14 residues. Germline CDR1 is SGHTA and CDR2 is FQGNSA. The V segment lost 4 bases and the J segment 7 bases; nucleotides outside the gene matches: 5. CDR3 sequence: CASSSRTGGLGYTF. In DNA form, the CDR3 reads TGTGCCAGCAGCTCCCGGACAGGGGGCCTTGGCTACACCTTC.

The DNA of the CDR3 is TGTGCCAGCAGTTTATTGGGGGGGCCGGACAATGAGCAGTTCTTC. It is translated as CASSLLGGPDNEQFF. This rearrangement joins TRBV27 to TRBJ2-1, with TRBD2 as a possible D gene (7 bases). The germline CDR1 and CDR2 sequences are MNHEY and SMNVEV (reference sequence). This CDR3 comprises 15 residues. V was shortened by 1 base and J by 5 bases, with 12 bases between the two germline ends.

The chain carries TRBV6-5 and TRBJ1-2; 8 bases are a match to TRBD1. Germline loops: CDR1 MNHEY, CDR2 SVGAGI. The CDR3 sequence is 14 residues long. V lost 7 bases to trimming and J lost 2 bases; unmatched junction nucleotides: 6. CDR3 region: CASTGGDRNYGYTF. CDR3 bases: TGTGCCAGCACCGGGGGGGACAGGAACTATGGCTACACCTTC.

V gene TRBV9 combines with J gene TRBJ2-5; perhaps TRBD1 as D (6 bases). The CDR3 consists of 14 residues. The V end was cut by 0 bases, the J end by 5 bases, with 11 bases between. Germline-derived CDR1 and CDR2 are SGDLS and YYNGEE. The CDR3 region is CASSVAGAGETQYF. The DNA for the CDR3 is TGTGCCAGCAGCGTAGCAGGGGCCGGGGAGACCCAGTACTTC.

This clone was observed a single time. CDR3 DNA: TGCGCCAGCAGTGAGTCCGCAGGGGGCTTTGGCACAGATACGCAGTATTTT. Amino acid sequence: CASSESAGGFGTDTQYF. V and J are TRBV10-1 and TRBJ2-3; TRBD1 aligns across 8 bases. CDR1 WNHNN and CDR2 SYGVQD come from the germline V gene (reference sequence). V lost 0 bases, J lost 1 base, and 6 bases stayed unmatched. This CDR3 region has 17 residues.

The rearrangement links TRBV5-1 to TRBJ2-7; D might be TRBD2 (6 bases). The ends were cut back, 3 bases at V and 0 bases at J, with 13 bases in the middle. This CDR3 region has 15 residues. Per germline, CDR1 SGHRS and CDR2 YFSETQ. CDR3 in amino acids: CASSSGDGSSYEQYF. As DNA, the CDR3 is TGCGCCAGCAGCTCCGGGGACGGGAGCTCCTACGAGCAGTACTTC. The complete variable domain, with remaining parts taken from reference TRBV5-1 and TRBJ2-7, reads KAGVTQTPRYLIKTRGQQVTLSCSPISGHRSVSWYQQTPGQGLQFLFEYFSETQRNKGNFPGRFSGRQFSNSRSEMNVSTLELGDSALYLCASSSGDGSSYEQYFGPGTRLTVT.

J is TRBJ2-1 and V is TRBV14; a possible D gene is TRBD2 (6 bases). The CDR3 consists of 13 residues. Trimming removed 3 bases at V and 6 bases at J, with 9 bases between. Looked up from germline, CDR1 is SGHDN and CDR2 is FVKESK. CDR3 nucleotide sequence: TGTGCCAGCAGCCAGGGACTTGGCAATGAGCAGTTCTTC. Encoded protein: CASSQGLGNEQFF.

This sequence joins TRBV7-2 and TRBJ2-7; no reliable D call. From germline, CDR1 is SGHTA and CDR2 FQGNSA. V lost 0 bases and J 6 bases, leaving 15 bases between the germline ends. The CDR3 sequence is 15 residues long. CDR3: CASSLAGSAWFEQYF. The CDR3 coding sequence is TGTGCCAGCAGCTTAGCGGGATCCGCCTGGTTCGAGCAGTACTTC.

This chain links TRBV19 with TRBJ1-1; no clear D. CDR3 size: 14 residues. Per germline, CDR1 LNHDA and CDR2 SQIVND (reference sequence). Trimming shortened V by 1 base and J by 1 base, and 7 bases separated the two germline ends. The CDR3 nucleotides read TGTGCCAGTAGTATAGGGGGAGCGAACACTGAAGCTTTCTTT. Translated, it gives CASSIGGANTEAFF.